Presented here are 32 T cell receptor beta chains from one specimen sequenced in a study of T cell responses to AZD1222 COVID-19 vaccine. Repertoires were generated with immunoSEQ multiplex PCR, while TCRdb's copy carries only in-frame clones and drops some. The sample shows about 97,000 clones, 75% to 95% of them seen only once. The input for sequencing was peripheral blood, taken on day 0 of AZD1222 vaccination. All receptors derive from an adult in good health.

This clone has a single count. This chain joins TRBV11-2 and TRBJ2-1; the match to TRBD1 covers 7 bases. V dropped 3 bases and J dropped 3; count of bases not matched to a gene: 5. Germline V gene sequence: CDR1 SGHAT, CDR2 FQNNGV. CDR3 length: 15 residues. The CDR3 DNA follows: TGTGCCAGCAGCTTGAGTTGGGACAGCTACAATGAGCAGTTCTTC. Translation gives CASSLSWDSYNEQFF.

The chain uses TRBV13 and TRBJ2-5; D possibly corresponds to TRBD2 (5 bases). Germline CDR1 reads PRHDT; CDR2 reads FYEKMQ (reference sequence). The V gene lost 5 bases and the J gene lost 4 bases, with 14 bases spanning the gap. The CDR3 is 14 amino acids. Written as DNA, the CDR3 is TGTGCCAGCAGCACTGGGTTTGGAGGAGAGACCCAGTACTTC. Residues: CASSTGFGGETQYF.

The chain couples TRBV5-1 to TRBJ2-2; maybe TRBD1 (7 bases). This CDR3 has 16 amino acids. V shed 8 bases and J shed 3 bases, with 20 bases lying between them. Germline V gene lookup returns CDR1 SGHRS and CDR2 YFSETQ. CDR3: CASPRRGRRDTGELFF. The CDR3, as DNA: TGCGCCAGTCCGAGGAGGGGGCGCCGAGACACCGGGGAGCTGTTTTTT.

The chain combines TRBV19 with TRBJ1-1; TRBD1 agrees at 7 bases. The germline V gene has CDR1 LNHDA and CDR2 SQIVND (reference sequence). This CDR3 spans 14 amino acids. The V and J ends lost 7 bases and 0 bases, in that order; junction bases with no gene match: 5. This CDR3 is CASTPTGLNTEAFF. The CDR3 DNA reads as TGTGCCAGTACCCCGACAGGGTTGAACACTGAAGCTTTCTTT.

V is TRBV10-3 and J is TRBJ1-5, with D possibly TRBD1 on 5 matching bases. The V gene lost 4 bases and the J gene lost 5 bases, with 9 bases spanning the gap. The V gene's germline CDR1 is ENHRY and CDR2 SYGVKD. The CDR3 contains 13 residues. The chain's CDR3 is CAISGDSDQPQHF. The CDR3 DNA reads TGTGCCATCAGTGGGGACTCAGATCAGCCCCAGCATTTT.

This chain links TRBV12-3 or TRBV12-4 with TRBJ1-6; D uncertain. This CDR3 spans 13 amino acids. Trimming stripped 2 bases from V and 8 bases from J, with 7 bases between. CDR3 in amino acids: CASSLWRDSPLHF. CDR3 nucleotides: TGTGCCAGCAGTTTATGGCGGGATTCACCCCTCCACTTT.

The V gene is TRBV4-1, the J gene TRBJ1-3; no definite D call. In germline, CDR1 is MGHRA, CDR2 YSYEKL. The V end lost 0 bases, the J end lost 2 bases, and 8 bases lay between the germline ends. The CDR3 is 15 residues long. CDR3 in amino acids: CASSQERLTGNTIYF. CDR3 coding DNA: TGCGCCAGCAGCCAAGAGAGGTTGACTGGAAACACCATATATTTT.

The CDR3 DNA follows: TGTGCCAGCAGCTTAGACCGAACGAGAAACACCATATATTTT. Protein: CASSLDRTRNTIYF. This chain links TRBV7-2 with TRBJ1-3; D ambiguous. This CDR3 contains 14 residues. CDR1 is SGHTA, CDR2 FQGNSA, per germline. Trimming cost V 1 base and J 5 bases, with 9 bases left between them.

This clone was seen only once. The V and J genes are TRBV6-6 and TRBJ1-1; 8 positions agree with TRBD1. This CDR3 contains 14 residues. Germline V gene data show CDR1 as MNHNY and CDR2 as SVGAGI (reference sequence). The trim removed 4 bases at V and 2 bases at J, leaving 3 bases unmatched. This CDR3 reads CASSWTGRNTEAFF. The CDR3 bases are TGTGCCAGCAGTTGGACAGGGAGAAACACTGAAGCTTTCTTT.

This chain joins TRBV11-2 and TRBJ2-2; no reliable D call. The CDR3 length is 16 residues. V was shortened by 1 base and J by 4 bases, with 13 bases between the two germline ends. Germline assignment: CDR1 SGHAT and CDR2 FQNNGV. In nucleotides, the CDR3 is TGTGCCAGCAGCTTAGGCCGGGCCGGAGTCACCGGGGAGCTGTTTTTT. Its protein is CASSLGRAGVTGELFF.

This clone was picked up one time. This chain joins TRBV28 and TRBJ1-1; no definite D call. Trimming cost V 3 bases and J 0 bases, with 11 bases left between them. The CDR3 contains 15 residues. The germline V gene has CDR1 MDHEN and CDR2 SYDVKM. The CDR3 is CASSFRTTMNTEAFF. For the CDR3, the DNA is TGTGCCAGCAGTTTTAGGACTACCATGAACACTGAAGCTTTCTTT.

The rearrangement joins TRBV6-5 to TRBJ2-1; D remains unclear. Per the germline V gene, CDR1 is MNHEY and CDR2 is SVGAGI. V was clipped by 0 bases and J by 5 bases, with 14 bases between them. The CDR3 extends over 16 amino acids. DNA for the CDR3: TGTGCCAGCAGTTACTCCCACCAGTGGGTTGACAATGAGCAGTTCTTC. It translates to CASSYSHQWVDNEQFF.

The gene calls are TRBV7-3 and TRBJ2-1; 14 bases map to TRBD2. Germline assignment: CDR1 SGHTA and CDR2 FQGTGA. Germline trimming cut 3 bases from V and 1 base from J; bases unmatched to any gene: 2. The CDR3 spans 17 residues. This CDR3 is CASSFGTSGGSYNEQFF. The CDR3 coding sequence is TGTGCCAGCAGCTTCGGGACTAGCGGGGGTTCCTACAATGAGCAGTTCTTC.

This chain connects TRBV29-1 to TRBJ2-5; D might be TRBD1 or TRBD2, each matching 5 bases. The CDR3 is 15 amino acids. V lost 3 bases, J lost 6 bases, and 20 bases lay in between. The germline V gene encodes CDR1 SQVTM and CDR2 ANQGSEA. CDR3 in DNA: TGCAGCGTTGATACACTAGGGGTAGTGTTACAGACCCAGTACTTC. Encoded protein: CSVDTLGVVLQTQYF.

The chain carries TRBV30 and TRBJ1-1; a possible D gene is TRBD1 (5 bases). CDR1 is GTSNPN and CDR2 is SVGIG in the germline V gene (reference sequence). This CDR3 is 12 amino acids long. Trimming removed 5 bases at V and 9 bases at J, with 16 bases between. The CDR3 DNA sequence: TGTGCCTGGGCCGGGACGGCGAGACAAGCTTTCTTT. Residues: CAWAGTARQAFF.

The chain uses TRBV11-2 and TRBJ1-2, with a weak D call TRBD1 (6 bases). The V end was cut by 4 bases, the J end by 7 bases, with 10 bases between. This CDR3 comprises 12 residues. In germline, CDR1 is SGHAT, CDR2 FQNNGV. The CDR3 DNA is TGTGCCAGCAGCTCGGGGGGCCTTGGCTACACCTTC. Translated, it gives CASSSGGLGYTF. The complete variable domain, with remaining parts taken from reference TRBV11-2 and TRBJ1-2, reads EAGVAQSPRYKIIEKRQSVAFWCNPISGHATLYWYQQILGQGPKLLIQFQNNGVVDDSQLPKDRFSAERLKGVDSTLKIQPAKLEDSAVYLCASSSGGLGYTFGSGTRLTVV.

In this sample, this clone turned up once. The chain recombines TRBV4-2 with TRBJ2-7, with TRBD1 identical over 7 bases. The CDR3 consists of 15 residues. CDR1 and CDR2 (germline): LGHNA, YNFKEQ. V shed 0 bases, J shed 3 bases, and the junction held 5 bases outside the gene matches. The CDR3 spells CASSQEPTGRYEQYF. CDR3 DNA: TGTGCCAGCAGCCAAGAACCGACAGGGCGCTACGAGCAGTACTTC.

The chain combines TRBV3-1 (or the pseudogene TRBV3-2) with TRBJ1-5; D gene ambiguous. The ends were cut back, 0 bases at V and 7 bases at J, with 7 bases in the middle. Germline values: CDR1 LGHDT, CDR2 YNNKEL (reference sequence). This CDR3 has 13 amino acids. The DNA of the CDR3 is TGTGCCAGCAGCCAAGAGAATATGCAGCCCCAGCATTTT. As protein: CASSQENMQPQHF.

This chain joins TRBV2 and TRBJ1-5; possible D gene TRBD1, 5 bases. This CDR3 is built from 12 residues. CDR1 SNHLY and CDR2 FYNNEI come from the germline V gene. V lost 7 bases, J lost 7 bases, and 11 bases lay in between. In DNA form, the CDR3 reads TGTGCCAGCACCGACAGAGGGCAGCCCCAGCATTTT. Residues: CASTDRGQPQHF.

The rearrangement joins TRBV5-4 to TRBJ1-1; no clear D. This CDR3 is built from 13 residues. Germline CDR1 reads SGHNT; CDR2 reads YYREEE (reference sequence). V was clipped by 4 bases and J by 8 bases, with 15 bases between them. CDR3 sequence reads: CASSPGRRFEAFF. The CDR3 DNA is TGTGCCAGCAGCCCGGGGAGGAGGTTCGAAGCTTTCTTT.

V is TRBV18 and J is TRBJ2-5; 7 bases fit TRBD1. Germline CDR1 reads KGHSH; CDR2 reads LQKENI. The ends lost 4 bases at V and 3 bases at J; junction bases unmatched: 8. The length of the CDR3 is 15 residues. CDR3 bases: TGTGCCAGCTCACAACTCCGGGACAGTGAAGAGACCCAGTACTTC. Protein product: CASSQLRDSEETQYF.

This clone was seen a single time. V usage is TRBV7-9 and J usage is TRBJ1-1, with D possibly matching TRBD1 (5 bases). V was pared by 1 base and J by 0 bases, with 9 bases between. Germline loops: CDR1 SEHNR, CDR2 FQNEAQ (reference sequence). CDR3 length: 15 amino acids. For the CDR3, the DNA is TGTGCCAGCAGCTTAGGGTCAGGGATGAACACTGAAGCTTTCTTT. Translating it yields CASSLGSGMNTEAFF.

This clone was seen only a few times. The chain is built from TRBV24-1 and TRBJ2-2; 9 bases are shared with TRBD2. V was clipped by 2 bases and J by 9 bases; unmatched bases: 9. The CDR3 loop spans 16 amino acids. CDR1 and CDR2 from the germline V gene are KGHDR and SFDVKD. CDR3 loop: CATSDYKGLAPWELFF. DNA of the CDR3: TGTGCCACCAGTGATTACAAGGGACTAGCCCCCTGGGAGCTGTTTTTT.

This chain joins TRBV6-5 and TRBJ2-7; the match to TRBD2 covers 7 bases. The length of the CDR3 is 12 residues. Germline V gives CDR1 MNHEY, CDR2 SVGAGI. The V and J ends lost 6 bases and 2 bases, in that order; junction bases with no gene match: 1. Here the CDR3 reads CASRGGAYEQYF. CDR3 DNA: TGTGCCAGCAGGGGGGGGGCCTACGAGCAGTACTTC.

The genes are TRBV2 and TRBJ1-6; D unclear. Germline values: CDR1 SNHLY, CDR2 FYNNEI. V shed 6 bases and J shed 10 bases, with 13 bases lying between them. The CDR3 has 13 amino acids. The CDR3 sequence: CASSASRESPLHF. CDR3 nucleotides: TGTGCCAGCAGCGCATCTCGTGAGTCACCCCTCCACTTT.

This chain connects TRBV27 to TRBJ2-1; D perhaps matches TRBD1 (5 bases). From germline, CDR1 is MNHEY and CDR2 SMNVEV (reference sequence). The V end was cut by 2 bases, the J end by 10 bases, with 15 bases between. CDR3 size: 14 residues. The CDR3 DNA follows: TGTGCCAGCAGTTTAGCAGGCAGGGCCATCGAGCAGTTCTTC. The encoded protein is CASSLAGRAIEQFF.

The rearrangement uses TRBV6-1 and TRBJ1-5, with no clear D. The CDR3 covers 16 residues. Deletions cut 4 bases from V and 4 bases from J, with 17 bases between. Germline values: CDR1 MNHNS, CDR2 SASEGT. CDR3 sequence (DNA): TGTGCCAGCAGTGTACTCCGGGTTCTACGGAATCAGCCCCAGCATTTT. Its translation: CASSVLRVLRNQPQHF.

The chain employs TRBV28 and TRBJ2-1; 12 bases align to TRBD2. Trimming removed 5 bases from V and 10 bases from J; junction bases left unmatched: 6. Germline V gene sequence: CDR1 MDHEN, CDR2 SYDVKM. There are 14 residues in the CDR3. The CDR3 loop is CASSLAGGPAEQFF. The CDR3 bases are TGTGCCAGCAGTCTAGCGGGGGGGCCGGCGGAGCAGTTCTTC. The full variable domain, rest sourced from reference TRBV28 and TRBJ2-1, is DVKVTQSSRYLVKRTGEKVFLECVQDMDHENMFWYRQDPGLGLRLIYFSYDVKMKEKGDIPEGYSVSREKKERFSLILESASTNQTSMYLCASSLAGGPAEQFFGPGTRLTVL.

The chain uses TRBV7-2 and TRBJ2-5; D is unresolved. V was trimmed by 4 bases and J by 4 bases, leaving 10 bases between them. This CDR3 contains 13 residues. Germline-derived CDR1 and CDR2 are SGHTA and FQGNSA. CDR3 DNA sequence: TGTGCCAGCAGCTCCTCAAGAGGAGAGACCCAGTACTTC. Amino acid sequence: CASSSSRGETQYF.

V and J are TRBV5-1 and TRBJ1-1; no clear D gene. The ends were cut back, 1 base at V and 3 bases at J, with 13 bases in the middle. The CDR3 runs 15 residues. CDR1 SGHRS and CDR2 YFSETQ come from the germline V gene. Here the CDR3 DNA reads TGCGCCAGCAGCTTGTCGGCAAGACTGTACACTGAAGCTTTCTTT. Translated, it gives CASSLSARLYTEAFF.

The chain uses TRBV14 and TRBJ1-1; D perhaps matches TRBD1 (5 bases). The CDR3 extends over 15 amino acids. CDR1 and CDR2 (germline): SGHDN, FVKESK. V shed 1 base and J shed 5 bases, with 14 bases lying between them. Here the CDR3 reads CASSQGWGVGTEAFF. As DNA, the CDR3 is TGTGCCAGCAGCCAAGGCTGGGGGGTGGGGACTGAAGCTTTCTTT. Full variable domain (remainder filled in from reference TRBV14 and TRBJ1-1): EAGVTQFPSHSVIEKGQTVTLRCDPISGHDNLYWYRRVMGKEIKFLLHFVKESKQDESGMPNNRFLAERTGGTYSTLKVQPAELEDSGVYFCASSQGWGVGTEAFFGQGTRLTVV.

This clone was seen just once. The chain uses TRBV11-2 and TRBJ2-3; 9 bases are a match to TRBD1. After removal of 0 bases from V and 2 bases from J, the junction contained 9 bases not matched to a gene. CDR3 size: 18 residues. The germline CDR1 and CDR2 sequences are SGHAT and FQNNGV. CDR3 residues: CASSLELKGQGSTDTQYF. Here the CDR3 DNA reads TGTGCCAGCAGCTTAGAACTCAAGGGACAGGGATCCACAGATACGCAGTATTTT.